Sequencing of this T cell receptor beta chain was carried out in a study of blood T cell repertoires in COVID-19. The wider study: From T cells, B-cell-depleted T cells, or PBMCs came the material, which was cDNA or gDNA.

CDR3 length equals 13 residues. Looked up from germline, CDR1 is SGHTA and CDR2 is FQGTGA. Losses at the gene ends were 4 bases for V and 6 bases for J; bases not matched to a gene: 4. Authors' data handling: Reference gene primer amplification gave nucleated cell count estimates. Assay: immunoSEQ multiplex PCR; the TCRdb copy retains only in-frame clones and omits some. The V and J calls and clone size were taken over from that table, and D and trimming were inferred from the DNA. Of over 130,000 clones in the sample, 70% to 90% were seen once. The chain combines TRBV7-3 with TRBJ2-3, with TRBD1 matching over 7 bases. Sequencing was performed on peripheral blood. This sequence originates from a human donor in a cohort sampled during active COVID-19. In DNA, the CDR3 is TGTGCCAGCAGCTCAACAGGGGCCGATACGCAGTATTTT. Its protein product is CASSSTGADTQYF.